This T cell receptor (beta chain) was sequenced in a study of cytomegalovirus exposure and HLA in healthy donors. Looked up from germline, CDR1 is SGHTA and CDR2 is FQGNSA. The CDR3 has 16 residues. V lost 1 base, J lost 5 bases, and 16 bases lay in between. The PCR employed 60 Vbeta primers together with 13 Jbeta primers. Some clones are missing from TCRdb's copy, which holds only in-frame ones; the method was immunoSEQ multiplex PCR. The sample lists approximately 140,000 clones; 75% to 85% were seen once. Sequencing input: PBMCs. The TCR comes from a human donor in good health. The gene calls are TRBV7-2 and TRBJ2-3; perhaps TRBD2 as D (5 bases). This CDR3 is CASSLGRLALGDTQYF. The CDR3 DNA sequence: TGTGCCAGCAGCTTAGGTCGTCTAGCTTTGGGAGATACGCAGTATTTT.